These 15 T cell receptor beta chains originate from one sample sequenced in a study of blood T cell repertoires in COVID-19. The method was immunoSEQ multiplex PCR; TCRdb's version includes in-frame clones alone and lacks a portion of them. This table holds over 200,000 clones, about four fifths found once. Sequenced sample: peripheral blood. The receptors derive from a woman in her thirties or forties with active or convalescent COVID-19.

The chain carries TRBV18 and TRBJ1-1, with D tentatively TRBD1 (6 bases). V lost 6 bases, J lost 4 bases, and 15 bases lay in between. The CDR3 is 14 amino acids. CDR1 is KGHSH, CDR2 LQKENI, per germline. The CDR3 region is CASSTGSDGTEAFF. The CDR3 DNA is TGTGCCAGCTCCACAGGGTCGGATGGCACTGAAGCTTTCTTT.

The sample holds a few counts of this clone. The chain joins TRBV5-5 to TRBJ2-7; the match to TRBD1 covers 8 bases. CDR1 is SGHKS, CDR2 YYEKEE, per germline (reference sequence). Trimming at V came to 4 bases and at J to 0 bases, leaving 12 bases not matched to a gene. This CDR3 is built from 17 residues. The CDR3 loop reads CASSHRTGTGVSYEQYF. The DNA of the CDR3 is TGTGCCAGCAGCCACCGCACCGGGACAGGAGTCTCCTACGAGCAGTACTTC.

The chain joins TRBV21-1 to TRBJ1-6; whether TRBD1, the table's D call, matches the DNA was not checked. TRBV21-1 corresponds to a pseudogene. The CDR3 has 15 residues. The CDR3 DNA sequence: TGTGCCAGCAGCAAAAACGCAGGTCGGTATTCACCCCTCCACTTT. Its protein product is CASSKNAGRYSPLHF.

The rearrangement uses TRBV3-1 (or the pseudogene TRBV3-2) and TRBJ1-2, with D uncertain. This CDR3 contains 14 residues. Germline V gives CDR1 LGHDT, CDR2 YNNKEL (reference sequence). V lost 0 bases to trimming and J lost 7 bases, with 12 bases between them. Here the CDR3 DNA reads TGTGCCAGCAGCCAAGATCTTGGGTCAGGTGGCTACACCTTC. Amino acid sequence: CASSQDLGSGGYTF.

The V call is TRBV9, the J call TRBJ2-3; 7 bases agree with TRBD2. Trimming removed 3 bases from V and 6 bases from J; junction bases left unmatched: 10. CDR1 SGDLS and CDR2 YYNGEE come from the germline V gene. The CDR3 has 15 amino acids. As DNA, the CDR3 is TGTGCCAGCAGCGCTAGGGAGGGAGGCGGTGATACGCAGTATTTT. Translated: CASSAREGGGDTQYF.

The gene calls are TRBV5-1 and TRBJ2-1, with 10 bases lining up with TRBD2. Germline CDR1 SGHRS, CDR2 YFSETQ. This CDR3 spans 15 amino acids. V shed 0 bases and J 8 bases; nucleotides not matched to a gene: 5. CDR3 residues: CASSLVQRGGHEQFF. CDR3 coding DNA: TGCGCCAGCAGCTTGGTCCAGCGGGGGGGCCATGAGCAGTTCTTC.

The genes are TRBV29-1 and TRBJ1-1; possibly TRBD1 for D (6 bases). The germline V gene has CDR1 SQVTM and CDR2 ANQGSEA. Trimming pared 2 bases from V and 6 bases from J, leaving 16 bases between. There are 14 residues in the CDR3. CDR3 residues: CSVEPQGRGSEAFF. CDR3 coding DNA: TGCAGCGTTGAACCCCAGGGGCGAGGGTCTGAAGCTTTCTTT.

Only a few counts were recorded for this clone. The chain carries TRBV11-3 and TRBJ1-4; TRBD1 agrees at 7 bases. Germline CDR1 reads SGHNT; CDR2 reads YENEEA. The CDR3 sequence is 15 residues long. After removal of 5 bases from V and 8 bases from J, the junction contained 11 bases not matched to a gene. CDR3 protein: CASSTNRGGEEKLFF. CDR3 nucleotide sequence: TGTGCCAGCAGCACCAACAGGGGTGGAGAAGAAAAACTGTTTTTT.

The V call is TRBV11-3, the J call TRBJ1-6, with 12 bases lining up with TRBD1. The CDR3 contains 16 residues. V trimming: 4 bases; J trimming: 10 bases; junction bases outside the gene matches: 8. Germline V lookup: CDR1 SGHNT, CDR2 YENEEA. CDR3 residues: CASSSWGQGASSPLHF. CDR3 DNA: TGTGCCAGCAGCTCCTGGGGACAGGGGGCTTCCTCACCCCTCCACTTT.

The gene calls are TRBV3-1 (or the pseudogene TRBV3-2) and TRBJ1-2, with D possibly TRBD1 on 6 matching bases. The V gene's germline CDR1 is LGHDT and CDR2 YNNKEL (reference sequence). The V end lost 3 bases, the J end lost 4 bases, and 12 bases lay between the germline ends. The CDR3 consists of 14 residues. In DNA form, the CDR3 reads TGTGCCAGCAGCCATTTGGGGGCAGGCTATGGCTACACCTTC. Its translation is CASSHLGAGYGYTF.

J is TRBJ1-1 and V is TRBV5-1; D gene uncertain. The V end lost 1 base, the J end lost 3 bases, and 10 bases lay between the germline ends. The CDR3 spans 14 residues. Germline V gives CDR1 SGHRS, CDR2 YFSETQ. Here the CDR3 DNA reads TGCGCCAGCAGCTTGCGGGGTCTGGACACTGAAGCTTTCTTT. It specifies CASSLRGLDTEAFF. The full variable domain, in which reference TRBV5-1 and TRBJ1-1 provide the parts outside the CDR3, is KAGVTQTPRYLIKTRGQQVTLSCSPISGHRSVSWYQQTPGQGLQFLFEYFSETQRNKGNFPGRFSGRQFSNSRSEMNVSTLELGDSALYLCASSLRGLDTEAFFGQGTRLTVV.

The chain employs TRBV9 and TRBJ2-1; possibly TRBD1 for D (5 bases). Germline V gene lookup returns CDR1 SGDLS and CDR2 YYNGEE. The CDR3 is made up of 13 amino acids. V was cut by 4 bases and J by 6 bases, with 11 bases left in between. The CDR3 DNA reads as TGTGCCAGCAGCTGGAGTGGGGCCAATGAGCAGTTCTTC. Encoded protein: CASSWSGANEQFF.

Here the CDR3 reads CASSIKGEGSYEQYF. The CDR3 coding sequence is TGTGCCAGTAGTATAAAGGGGGAAGGCTCCTACGAGCAGTACTTC. The chain recombines TRBV19 with TRBJ2-7; possibly TRBD1 for D (6 bases). The germline V and J ends were trimmed by 2 bases and 0 bases, with 11 bases remaining between them. This CDR3 has 15 residues. Germline-derived CDR1 and CDR2 are LNHDA and SQIVND (reference sequence).

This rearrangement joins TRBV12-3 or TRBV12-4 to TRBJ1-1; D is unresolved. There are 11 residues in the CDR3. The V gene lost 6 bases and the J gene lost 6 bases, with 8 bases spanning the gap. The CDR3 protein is CASRYSSEAFF. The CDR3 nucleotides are TGTGCCAGCAGGTACTCGTCTGAAGCTTTCTTT.

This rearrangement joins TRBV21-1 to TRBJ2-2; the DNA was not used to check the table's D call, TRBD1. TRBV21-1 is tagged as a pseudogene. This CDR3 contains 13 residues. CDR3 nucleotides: TGTGCCAGCAGACAGGGTTACACCGGGGAGCTGTTTTTT. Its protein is CASRQGYTGELFF.